Shown below are 7 T cell receptor beta chains from a single sample sequenced in a study of T cell repertoires in cytomegalovirus infection. TCRdb re-called the reads with MiXCR, one entry per CDR3 protein. The sample has 200,000 to 250,000 distinct CDR3 sequences, approximately 13% seen once. The sample consisted of PBMCs. The receptor source for this set is a human donor in good health (CMV status not recorded). Some clones in this sample may be carry-over from other donors' samples.

Many counts were recorded for this clonotype. The chain links TRBV7-2 to TRBJ2-3; 12 positions match TRBD2. Germline trimming cut 5 bases from V and 5 bases from J; bases unmatched to any gene: 8. This CDR3 has 16 amino acids. Germline V lookup: CDR1 SGHTA, CDR2 FQGNSA. CDR3 in DNA: TGTGCCAGCAGCGGCGGACTAGCGGGGAGTAGAGATACGCAGTATTTT. This sequence encodes CASSGGLAGSRDTQYF.

In this sample, this clonotype turned up many times. The chain recombines TRBV6-2 or TRBV6-3 with TRBJ2-2; D gene unclear. This CDR3 has 14 amino acids. Between the trimmed V and J ends, which lost 0 bases and 5 bases, there was a span of 7 bases. The germline V gene has CDR1 MNHEY and CDR2 SVGEGT. The CDR3 coding sequence is TGTGCCAGCAGTTACTCGAGTCAGACCGGGGAGCTGTTTTTT. Translation: CASSYSSQTGELFF.

This clonotype appeared a few times. The CDR3 spells CSVEEGAVGLFF. In nucleotides, the CDR3 is TGCAGCGTTGAGGAAGGTGCCGTAGGGCTGTTTTTT. V gene TRBV29-1 combines with J gene TRBJ1-4; D uncertain. The CDR3 is made up of 12 amino acids. Trimming shortened V by 3 bases and J by 14 bases, and 16 bases separated the two germline ends. Germline-derived CDR1 and CDR2 are SQVTM and ANQGSEA.

CDR3 residues: CASSLRAGNQPQHF. The CDR3 region has the DNA TGTGCCAGCAGCTTGAGGGCAGGGAACCAGCCCCAGCATTTT. The chain combines TRBV5-5 with TRBJ1-5; TRBD1 is a possible D gene (5 bases). The CDR3 is 14 amino acids. CDR1 SGHKS and CDR2 YYEKEE come from the germline V gene (reference sequence). Trimming removed 1 base from V and 7 bases from J, with 12 bases in between. Complete variable domain (other parts from reference TRBV5-5 and TRBJ1-5): DAGVTQSPTHLIKTRGQQVTLRCSPISGHKSVSWYQQVLGQGPQFIFQYYEKEERGRGNFPDRFSARQFPNYSSELNVNALLLGDSALYLCASSLRAGNQPQHFGDGTRLSIL.

The genes are TRBV9 and TRBJ2-3; D remains ambiguous. CDR1 and CDR2 (germline): SGDLS, YYNGEE. The CDR3 is 12 residues long. V was cut by 3 bases and J by 9 bases, with 11 bases left in between. Here the CDR3 reads CASSGTGGTQYF. The CDR3, as DNA: TGTGCCAGCAGCGGGACGGGTGGGACGCAGTATTTT.

As to this clonotype: In this CDR3 the conserved last residue, phenylalanine or tryptophan, is missing, so a read error is likely. The chain joins TRBV11-2 to TRBJ1-5, with D perhaps TRBD1 (5 bases). The CDR3 has 15 residues. CDR1 and CDR2 from the germline V gene are SGHAT and FQNNGV. V lost 0 bases to trimming and J lost 4 bases, with 10 bases between them. CDR3 loop: CASSLELGRNQPQHS. In DNA, the CDR3 is TGTGCCAGCAGCTTAGAATTGGGACGAAATCAGCCCCAGCATTCT.

This clonotype was seen repeatedly, ten times or more. The genes are TRBV7-2 and TRBJ2-7; 9 nucleotides agree with TRBD2. The CDR3 loop spans 19 amino acids. V was clipped by 5 bases and J by 2 bases; unmatched bases: 19. Germline assignment: CDR1 SGHTA and CDR2 FQGNSA. The CDR3 region is CASSRQSGGGASGTYEQYF. The CDR3 nucleotides read TGTGCCAGCAGCCGACAGAGCGGGGGAGGCGCTAGCGGGACCTACGAGCAGTACTTC.